The 10 T cell receptor beta chains presented below share a single source sample, sequenced in a study of blood T cell repertoires in COVID-19. The protocol was immunoSEQ multiplex PCR, while the TCRdb copy is restricted to in-frame clones and leaves out a portion. The table includes about 230,000 clones, around 84% detected once. Sequencing was performed on peripheral blood. The receptors originated from a man aged 50 to 60 with COVID-19, enrolled during active disease.

The genes are TRBV18 and TRBJ1-1; a weak D match, TRBD1 (5 bases). Per germline, CDR1 KGHSH and CDR2 LQKENI. V lost 3 bases and J 5 bases, leaving 19 bases between the germline ends. CDR3 size: 16 residues. The CDR3 DNA follows: TGTGCCAGCTCACCCATAGACAGTGGGCGAGCAACTGAAGCTTTCTTT. Translating it yields CASSPIDSGRATEAFF.

The CDR3 is CASSTFDPTDEETQYF. The CDR3 nucleotides read TGTGCCAGCAGCACTTTTGACCCGACAGATGAAGAGACCCAGTACTTC. V and J are TRBV7-2 and TRBJ2-5, with D perhaps TRBD1 (5 bases). The CDR3 covers 16 residues. Trimming took off 5 bases at V and 3 bases at J, with 19 bases between the two ends. Germline assignment: CDR1 SGHTA and CDR2 FQGNSA.

V is TRBV28 and J is TRBJ1-2; maybe TRBD1 (5 bases). CDR1 and CDR2 from the germline V gene are MDHEN and SYDVKM. This CDR3 contains 13 residues. Trimming cost V 7 bases and J 5 bases, with 14 bases left between them. CDR3 amino acids: CASTPGQNYGYTF. CDR3 in DNA: TGTGCCAGCACCCCCGGACAAAATTATGGCTACACCTTC.

This sequence joins TRBV10-3 and TRBJ2-2, with 10 bases fitting TRBD2. CDR3 length equals 15 residues. Germline lookup yields CDR1 ENHRY and CDR2 SYGVKD. V dropped 5 bases and J dropped 1; count of bases not matched to a gene: 1. For the CDR3, the DNA is TGTGCCATCAGTCGGACTAGCGGGAACACCGGGGAGCTGTTTTTT. It specifies CAISRTSGNTGELFF.

The chain employs TRBV12-3 or TRBV12-4 and TRBJ1-6; unclear D gene. There are 13 residues in the CDR3. V lost 7 bases and J lost 9, with 13 bases in between. Here the CDR3 reads CASTLRAASPLHF. CDR3 DNA sequence: TGTGCCAGCACCCTGCGGGCCGCTTCACCCCTCCACTTT.

This clone was detected ten times or more. The rearrangement joins TRBV6-2 or TRBV6-3 to TRBJ1-3; TRBD1 might be the D (6 bases). Per germline, CDR1 MNHEY and CDR2 SVGEGT. V gave up 0 bases and J gave up 2 bases, with 11 bases separating them. This CDR3 is 16 amino acids long. The CDR3 is CASSYSLSGAGNTIYF. In nucleotides, the CDR3 is TGTGCCAGCAGTTACTCGTTATCAGGGGCTGGAAACACCATATATTTT.

The rearrangement joins TRBV7-9 to TRBJ1-4, with TRBD1 matching 7 bases. Germline V gene lookup returns CDR1 SEHNR and CDR2 FQNEAQ (reference sequence). The CDR3 has 13 amino acids. After removal of 3 bases from V and 11 bases from J, the junction contained 6 bases not matched to a gene. The CDR3 DNA follows: TGTGCCAGCAGCTTTGAGGGCAGGGGGAAACTGTTTTTT. It translates to CASSFEGRGKLFF.

This chain uses TRBV14 with TRBJ2-7; weak D call: TRBD1 (6 bases). CDR1 is SGHDN and CDR2 is FVKESK in the germline V gene. This CDR3 has 14 amino acids. Trimming took off 3 bases at V and 2 bases at J, with 11 bases between the two ends. The CDR3, as DNA: TGTGCCAGCAGCCACAGACAGGTACCCTACGAGCAGTACTTC. Protein sequence: CASSHRQVPYEQYF.

The chain combines TRBV7-6 with TRBJ1-3; tentative D call: TRBD1 (5 bases). CDR3 length: 15 amino acids. CDR1 and CDR2 from the germline V gene are SGHVS and FNYEAQ. V was trimmed by 10 bases and J by 0 bases, leaving 16 bases between them. CDR3 sequence (DNA): TGTGCCACCGGGGGGGGGACGAGCTCTGGAAACACCATATATTTT. Encoded protein: CATGGGTSSGNTIYF.

This clone was seen a single time. The chain is built from TRBV12-3 or TRBV12-4 and TRBJ2-7; D perhaps matches TRBD1 (6 bases). This CDR3 comprises 13 residues. Trimming cost V 5 bases and J 3 bases, with 11 bases left between them. The CDR3 DNA reads as TGTGCCAGCAGTCCGGGACACTACTACGAGCAGTACTTC. It is translated as CASSPGHYYEQYF.